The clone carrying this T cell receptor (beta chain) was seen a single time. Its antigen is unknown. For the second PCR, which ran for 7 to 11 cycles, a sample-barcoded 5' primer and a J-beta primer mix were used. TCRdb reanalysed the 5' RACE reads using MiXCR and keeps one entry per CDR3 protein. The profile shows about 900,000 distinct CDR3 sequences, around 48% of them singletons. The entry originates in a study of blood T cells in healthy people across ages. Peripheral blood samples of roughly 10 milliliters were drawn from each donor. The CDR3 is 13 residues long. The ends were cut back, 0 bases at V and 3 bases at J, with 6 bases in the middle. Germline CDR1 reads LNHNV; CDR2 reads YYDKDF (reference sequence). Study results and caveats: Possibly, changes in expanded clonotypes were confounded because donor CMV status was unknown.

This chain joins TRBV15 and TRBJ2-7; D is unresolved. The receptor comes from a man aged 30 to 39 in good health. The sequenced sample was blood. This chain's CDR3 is CATSRELVYEQYF. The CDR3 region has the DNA TGTGCCACCAGCAGAGAATTGGTCTACGAGCAGTACTTC.